This TCR beta chain was identified in a study of Graves' ophthalmopathy and Graves' hyperthyroidism. Notes on the study in general: A classifier, a 13-signature model, separated ophthalmopathy from stable hyperthyroidism with 85% to 90% sensitivity and 75% to 82% specificity. In predicting ophthalmopathy progression, the model reached roughly 69% sensitivity and about 73% specificity.

As regards this clonotype: What it recognizes is unknown.

Other autoimmune diseases, uncontrolled infections, pregnancy or lactation ruled patients out of participation. PBMCs originated in under 13 ml of fresh peripheral blood. Trimming took 1 base from V and 5 from J; bases not matched to a gene: 6. Looked up from germline, CDR1 is SGHTA and CDR2 is FQGNSA. CDR3 length: 16 amino acids. RNA transcripts were the source from which TCR beta CDR3 regions were amplified. The first round was an RT-PCR with HTBI primers, and the second round was a multiplex PCR. TCRdb recomputed calls from the multiplex PCR reads with MiXCR, one row per CDR3 protein. Of some 390,000 distinct CDR3 sequences listed, about 16% are singletons.

This rearrangement joins TRBV7-2 to TRBJ2-5; 11 bases agree with TRBD2. Sequenced material: peripheral blood. This clonotype originated in a young woman with Graves' ophthalmopathy. The CDR3, as DNA: TGTGCCAGCAGCTTAGTAGCGGGAGGGCCGTTTGAGACCCAGTACTTC. Translating it yields CASSLVAGGPFETQYF.